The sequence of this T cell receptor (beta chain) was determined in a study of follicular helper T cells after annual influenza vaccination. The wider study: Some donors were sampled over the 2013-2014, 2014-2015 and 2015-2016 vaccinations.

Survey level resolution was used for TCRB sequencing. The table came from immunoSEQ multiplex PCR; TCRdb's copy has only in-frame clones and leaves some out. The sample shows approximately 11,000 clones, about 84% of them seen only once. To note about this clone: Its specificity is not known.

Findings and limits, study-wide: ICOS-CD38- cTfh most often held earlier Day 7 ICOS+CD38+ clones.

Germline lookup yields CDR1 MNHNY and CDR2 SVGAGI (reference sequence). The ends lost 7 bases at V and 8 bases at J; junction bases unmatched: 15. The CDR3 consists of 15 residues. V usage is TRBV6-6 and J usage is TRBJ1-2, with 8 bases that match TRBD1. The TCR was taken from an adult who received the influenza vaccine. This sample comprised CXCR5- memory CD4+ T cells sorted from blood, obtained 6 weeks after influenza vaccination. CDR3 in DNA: TGTGCCAGCACCCCCCTGGCAGGGGGCGTTATAGGCTACACCTTC. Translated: CASTPLAGGVIGYTF.